What follows is one T cell receptor (beta chain) and its context. Its antigen is as yet unknown. This specimen comes from a study of pediatric ulcerative colitis. Findings of the study overall: Substantially fewer templates came from a couple of patients' blood samples.

Profiled with immunoSEQ multiplex PCR; TCRdb holds only in-frame clones, not every one. The sample includes fewer than 40,000 clones, roughly four fifths of them seen just once. Sequencing used blood. This receptor was taken from a boy younger than 18 with severe ulcerative colitis.

Written as DNA, the CDR3 is TGTGCCAGCAGCTTCCCCACAGGGGCTGAGGAGACCCAGTACTTC. This sequence encodes CASSFPTGAEETQYF. This chain links TRBV5-5 with TRBJ2-5, with TRBD1 matching 7 bases. CDR1 SGHKS and CDR2 YYEKEE come from the germline V gene (reference sequence). The CDR3 sequence is 15 residues long. J gave up 5 bases and V 2 bases, and 9 bases lay outside the gene matches.